This T cell receptor (beta chain) was recovered during a study of cytomegalovirus exposure and HLA in healthy donors. The study ran its PCR with 60 Vbeta and 13 Jbeta primers. The table came from immunoSEQ multiplex PCR; TCRdb's copy has only in-frame clones and leaves some out. The sample consists of about 190,000 clones, 80% to 90% of them appearing once. In germline, CDR1 is SGHVS, CDR2 FQNEAQ. The CDR3 has 13 amino acids. Note on this clone: The germline gene is not matched at one end of the junction; a read error may be the cause.

The genes are TRBV7-8 and TRBJ2-5, with D unresolved. The assigned J gene may be wrong: the sequence end matches TRBJ2-7 better. This TCR derives from a man between 25 and 39 years old in good health and CMV-seronegative. Sequenced material: PBMCs. The DNA of the CDR3 is TGTGCCAGCAGTTTAGAACGTTTCTACGAGCAGTACTTC. The encoded protein is CASSLERFYEQYF.